This passage covers 6 T cell receptor beta chains from one sample sequenced in a study of cytomegalovirus exposure and HLA in healthy donors. Measured with immunoSEQ multiplex PCR; TCRdb has only the in-frame clones, and not every one. The sample lists about 73,000 clones, roughly 95% occurring once. The sequenced sample consisted of PBMCs. Receptor source: a man younger than 35 in good health and CMV-seronegative.

The sample holds a few counts of this clone. The rearrangement uses TRBV6-4 and TRBJ2-3; 9 nucleotides align to TRBD2. Germline V gene lookup returns CDR1 MRHNA and CDR2 SNTAGT. CDR3 size: 14 residues. The J segment lost 3 bases and the V segment lost 4 bases, leaving 2 bases of the junction unmatched. The CDR3 DNA is TGTGCCAGCAGTGTAGCGGGGGATACAGATACGCAGTATTTT. Protein: CASSVAGDTDTQYF.

This chain links TRBV19 with TRBJ1-5, with D uncertain. The CDR3 spans 16 residues. V was clipped by 6 bases and J by 3 bases, with 18 bases between them. The germline V gene has CDR1 LNHDA and CDR2 SQIVND (reference sequence). The CDR3 DNA is TGTGCCAGTAGCTCTTCAGCGGGCAGATACAATCAGCCCCAGCATTTT. It translates to CASSSSAGRYNQPQHF.

The rearrangement joins TRBV19 to TRBJ1-1, with D possibly matching TRBD1 (6 bases). V was cut by 6 bases and J by 5 bases, with 13 bases left in between. The CDR3 runs to 13 residues. Germline-derived CDR1 and CDR2 are LNHDA and SQIVND (reference sequence). The CDR3 DNA follows: TGTGCCAGTAGACAGGGTAAATGGACTGAAGCTTTCTTT. Translating it yields CASRQGKWTEAFF.

The gene calls are TRBV28 and TRBJ1-3; D not resolved. Trimming took off 8 bases at V and 4 bases at J, with 9 bases between the two ends. From germline, CDR1 is MDHEN and CDR2 SYDVKM. This CDR3 region has 12 residues. DNA of the CDR3: TGTGCCAGCGGTACTACCGGAAACACCATATATTTT. Amino acids: CASGTTGNTIYF.

This chain connects TRBV4-1 to TRBJ2-2, with 8 bases that match TRBD2. The CDR3 spans 14 residues. Germline V gives CDR1 MGHRA, CDR2 YSYEKL. V gave up 8 bases and J gave up 3 bases; unmatched junction bases: 5. For the CDR3, the DNA is TGCGCCAGCGAACTAGCGGCCCACACCGGGGAGCTGTTTTTT. Amino acid sequence: CASELAAHTGELFF.

The chain couples TRBV29-1 to TRBJ2-1; perhaps TRBD1 as D (6 bases). Trimming took 8 bases from V and 3 from J, leaving 20 bases between them. This CDR3 spans 15 amino acids. The V gene's germline CDR1 is SQVTM and CDR2 ANQGSEA. The CDR3 nucleotides are TGCAGCACATGGACAGCTCAAACAGGCTACAATGAGCAGTTCTTC. Its translation is CSTWTAQTGYNEQFF.